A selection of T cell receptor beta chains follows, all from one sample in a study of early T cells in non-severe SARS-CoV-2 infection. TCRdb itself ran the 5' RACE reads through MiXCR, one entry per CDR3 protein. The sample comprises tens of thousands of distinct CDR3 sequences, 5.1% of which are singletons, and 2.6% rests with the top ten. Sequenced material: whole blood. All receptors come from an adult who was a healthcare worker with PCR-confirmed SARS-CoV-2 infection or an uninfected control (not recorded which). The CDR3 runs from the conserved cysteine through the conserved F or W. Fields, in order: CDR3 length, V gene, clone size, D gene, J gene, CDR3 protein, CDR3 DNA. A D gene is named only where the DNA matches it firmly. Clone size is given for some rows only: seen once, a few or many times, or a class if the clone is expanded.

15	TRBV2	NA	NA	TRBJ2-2	CASSVSRERTGELFF	TGTGCCAGCAGTGTATCCAGGGAAAGAACCGGGGAGCTGTTTTTT
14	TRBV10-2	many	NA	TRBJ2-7	CASSELGPTYEQYF	TGCGCCAGCAGTGAGTTAGGGCCGACCTACGAGCAGTACTTC
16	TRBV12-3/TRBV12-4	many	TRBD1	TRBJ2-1	CASTIGGQGANGEQFF	TGTGCCAGCACCATAGGGGGACAGGGGGCGAACGGTGAGCAGTTCTTC
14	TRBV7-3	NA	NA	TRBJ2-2	CASSLRPIPGELFF	TGTGCCAGCAGCTTACGGCCCATCCCCGGGGAGCTGTTTTTT
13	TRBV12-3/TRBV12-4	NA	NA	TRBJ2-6	CASRSSGANVLTF	TGTGCCAGCCGCAGTTCTGGGGCCAACGTCCTGACTTTC
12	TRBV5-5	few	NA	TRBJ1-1	CASSSTQGRAFF	TGTGCCAGCAGCTCAACCCAGGGTAGAGCTTTCTTT
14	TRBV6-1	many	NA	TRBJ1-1	CASSTQGLGTEAFF	TGTGCCAGCAGTACACAGGGTCTGGGGACTGAAGCTTTCTTT
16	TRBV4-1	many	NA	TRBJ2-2	CASNRVVGGIAGELFF	TGCGCCAGCAATCGCGTCGTAGGGGGTATCGCCGGGGAGCTGTTTTTT
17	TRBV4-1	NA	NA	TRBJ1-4	CASSQEQAYATNEKLFF	TGCGCCAGCAGCCAAGAACAGGCTTACGCGACTAATGAAAAACTGTTTTTT
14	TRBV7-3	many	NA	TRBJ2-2	CASSQRANTGELFF	TGTGCCAGCAGCCAACGGGCGAACACCGGGGAGCTGTTTTTT
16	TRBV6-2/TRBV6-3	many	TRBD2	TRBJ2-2	CASSYTSGGYTGELFF	TGTGCCAGCAGTTACACTAGCGGGGGGTACACCGGGGAGCTGTTTTTT
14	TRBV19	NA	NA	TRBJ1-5	CASSFGTSNQPQHF	TGTGCCAGTAGTTTTGGGACTAGCAATCAGCCCCAGCATTTT
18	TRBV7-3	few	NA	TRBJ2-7	CASSLNIGGGAYTYEQYF	TGTGCCAGCAGCTTAAATATCGGAGGGGGCGCTTATACCTACGAGCAGTACTTC
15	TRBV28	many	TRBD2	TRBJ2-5	CASSSPGLAGETQYF	TGTGCCAGCAGTTCCCCAGGACTAGCGGGAGAGACCCAGTACTTC
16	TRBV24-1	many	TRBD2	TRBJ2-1	CATSDFGGSSYNEQFF	TGTGCCACCAGTGATTTTGGCGGGAGCTCCTACAATGAGCAGTTCTTC
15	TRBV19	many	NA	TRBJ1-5	CASSREPTKLQPQHF	TGTGCCAGTAGCCGAGAACCGACAAAGCTACAGCCCCAGCATTTT
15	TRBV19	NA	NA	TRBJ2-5	CASSIGQGGQETQYF	TGTGCCAGTAGTATCGGTCAGGGTGGGCAAGAGACCCAGTACTTC
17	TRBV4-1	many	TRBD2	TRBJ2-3	CASSQEVVLAGTDTQYF	TGCGCCAGCAGCCAAGAGGTGGTGCTAGCGGGCACAGATACGCAGTATTTT
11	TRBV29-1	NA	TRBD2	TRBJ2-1	CSAGPSGEQFF	TGCAGCGCAGGACCTAGCGGTGAGCAGTTCTTC
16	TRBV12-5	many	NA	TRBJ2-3	CASGPTGGGLTDTQYF	TGTGCTAGTGGTCCCACCGGTGGCGGCCTCACAGATACGCAGTATTTT
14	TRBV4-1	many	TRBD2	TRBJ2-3	CASSPGGGTDTQYF	TGCGCCAGCAGCCCGGGAGGGGGCACAGATACGCAGTATTTT
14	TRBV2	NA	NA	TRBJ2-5	CASSDAVYQETQYF	TGTGCCAGCAGTGACGCGGTGTACCAAGAGACCCAGTACTTC
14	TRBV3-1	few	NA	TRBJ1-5	CASSYDGANQPQHF	TGTGCCAGCAGCTATGACGGGGCAAATCAGCCCCAGCATTTT
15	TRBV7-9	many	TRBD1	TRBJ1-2	CASSAWGQGAGGYTF	TGTGCCAGCAGCGCATGGGGACAGGGGGCCGGAGGCTACACCTTC
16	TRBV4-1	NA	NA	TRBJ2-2	CASSLLVGRNTGELFF	TGCGCCAGCAGCCTCCTGGTCGGCCGTAACACCGGGGAGCTGTTTTTT
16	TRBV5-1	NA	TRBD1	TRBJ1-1	CASSSVPGQGSTEAFF	TGCGCCAGCAGCTCCGTCCCGGGACAGGGGAGTACTGAAGCTTTCTTT
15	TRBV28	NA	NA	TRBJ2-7	CASYQSAAGFYEQYF	TGTGCCAGCTACCAATCGGCGGCCGGGTTTTACGAGCAGTACTTC
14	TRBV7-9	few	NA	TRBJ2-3	CASSLRWDTDTQYF	TGTGCCAGCAGCTTAAGGTGGGACACAGATACGCAGTATTTT
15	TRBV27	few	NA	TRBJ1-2	CASSLSGQGLYGYTF	TGTGCCAGCAGTTTATCGGGGCAGGGCCTCTATGGCTACACCTTC
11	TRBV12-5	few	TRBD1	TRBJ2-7	CASGLGTDEYF	TGTGCTAGTGGTTTAGGGACAGATGAGTACTTC
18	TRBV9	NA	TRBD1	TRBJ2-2	CASSVGPPGQKIVGELFF	TGTGCCAGCAGCGTAGGCCCCCCGGGACAGAAGATAGTCGGGGAGCTGTTTTTT
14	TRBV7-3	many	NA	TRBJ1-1	CASSLTSVNTEAFF	TGTGCCAGCAGCTTAACGTCTGTGAACACTGAAGCTTTCTTT
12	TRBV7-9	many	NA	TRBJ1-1	CAGTTGSTEAFF	TGTGCCGGAACTACGGGGTCCACTGAAGCTTTCTTT
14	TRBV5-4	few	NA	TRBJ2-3	CASSLRPGTDTQYF	TGTGCCAGCAGCTTGAGGCCAGGTACAGATACGCAGTATTTT
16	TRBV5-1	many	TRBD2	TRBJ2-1	CASSSRTSGGSYEQFF	TGCGCCAGCAGCTCCCGGACTAGCGGGGGCAGTTATGAGCAGTTCTTC
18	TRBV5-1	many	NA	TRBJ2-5	CASSLPESVQGSQETQYF	TGCGCCAGCAGCCTCCCAGAAAGCGTGCAGGGATCACAAGAGACCCAGTACTTC